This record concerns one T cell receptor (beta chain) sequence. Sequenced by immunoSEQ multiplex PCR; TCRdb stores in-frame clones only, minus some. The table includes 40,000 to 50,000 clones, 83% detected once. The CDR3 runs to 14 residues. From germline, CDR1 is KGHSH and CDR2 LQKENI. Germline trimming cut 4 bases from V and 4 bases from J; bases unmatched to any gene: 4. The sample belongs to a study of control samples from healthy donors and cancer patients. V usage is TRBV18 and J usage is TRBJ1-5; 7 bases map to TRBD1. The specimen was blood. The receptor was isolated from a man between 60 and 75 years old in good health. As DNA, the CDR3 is TGTGCCAGCTCACAGGGACAGATAAATCAGCCCCAGCATTTT. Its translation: CASSQGQINQPQHF.